These T cell receptor beta chains were read from a single sample in a study of immune heterogeneity within non-small cell lung tumors. One entry per CDR3 protein, called by TCRdb with MiXCR from the multiplex PCR reads. This table has roughly 12,000 distinct CDR3 sequences, roughly 22% appearing once. Sequencing used lung tumor tissue. The receptor set was obtained from a man aged 60 to 75 with non-small cell lung cancer. The CDR3 runs from the conserved cysteine through the conserved F or W. D genes are given only for firm matches. Some rows mark clone size as missing; the rest say once, few, many or name a class of expanded clone.

j_call,d_call,clone_size,v_call,cdr3_nt,cdr3_aa
TRBJ2-7,NA,few,TRBV20-1,TGCAGTGCTAGGGGTCCCCGCCGGTTGGGTGAGCAGTACTTC,CSARGPRRLGEQYF
TRBJ2-5,TRBD1,medium-sized,TRBV12-5,TGTGCTAGTGCTCCGGGACAGGGGGGAAGCGAGACCCAGTACTTC,CASAPGQGGSETQYF
TRBJ1-5,NA,few,TRBV18,TGTGCCAGCTCACCTTCCCCCCGGAACAATCAGCCCCAGCATTTT,CASSPSPRNNQPQHF
TRBJ2-7,NA,many,TRBV5-1,TGCGCCAGCAGCTTCGTTGGACTGTCCTACGAGCAGTACTTC,CASSFVGLSYEQYF
TRBJ2-7,TRBD2,NA,TRBV20-1,TGCAGTGCGACTAGCGGGAGGGCCTACGAGCAGTACTTC,CSATSGRAYEQYF
TRBJ1-4,TRBD1,NA,TRBV29-1,TGCAGCGTTCGGACAGGGGGAGTGGGGCTGTTTTTT,CSVRTGGVGLFF
TRBJ2-1,NA,NA,TRBV7-8,TGTGCCAGCAGCTTAGGGCGGGGCTCCTACAATGAGCAGTTCTTC,CASSLGRGSYNEQFF
TRBJ2-1,NA,NA,TRBV11-3,TGTGCCAGCAGCTCCCCTCATCAGGGCCTGCAGTTCTTC,CASSSPHQGLQFF
TRBJ2-2,TRBD2,many,TRBV6-1,TGTGCCAGCAGTTATTCCCCCAGGACTAGCGGGTGCACCGGGGAGCTGTTTTTT,CASSYSPRTSGCTGELFF
TRBJ1-1,NA,NA,TRBV27,TGTGCCAGCAGTTTATCTGGAGGGAATGAAGCTTTCTTT,CASSLSGGNEAFF
TRBJ2-3,NA,NA,TRBV18,TGTGTCAGCTCACGGGGCGCAGATACGCAGTATTTT,CVSSRGADTQYF
TRBJ2-3,NA,medium-sized,TRBV12-3/TRBV12-4,TGTGCCAGCAGTTCGAATTGGGATACGCAGTATTTT,CASSSNWDTQYF
TRBJ1-5,NA,medium-sized,TRBV30,TGTGCCTGGAGTGTATCTGGGATCCAGCCCCAGCATTTT,CAWSVSGIQPQHF
TRBJ1-1,NA,few,TRBV20-1,TGCAGTGCTAGAGATAGGCCGAAGGGGATGAACACTGAAGCTTTCTTT,CSARDRPKGMNTEAFF
TRBJ1-5,NA,NA,TRBV20-1,TGCAGTGCTCGCGGGGTCGGGGTTTGGCAGCCCCAGCATTTT,CSARGVGVWQPQHF
TRBJ2-5,TRBD2,NA,TRBV20-1,TGCAGTGCTAGTAGCGGGGAGACCCAGTACTTC,CSASSGETQYF
TRBJ1-1,NA,few,TRBV2,TGTGCCAGCAGTGAAGGGGGGGCAGGGGAGGGTACTGAAGCTTTCTTT,CASSEGGAGEGTEAFF
TRBJ1-6,NA,many,TRBV20-1,TGCAGTGCCGGACAGAGCTATAATTCACCCCTCCACTTT,CSAGQSYNSPLHF
TRBJ2-7,NA,few,TRBV20-1,TGCAGTGCTGGATTCGGGACCCCTTCTCAGGGCGAGCAGTACTTC,CSAGFGTPSQGEQYF